This TCR beta chain comes out of a study of blood T cells in healthy people across ages. With a J-beta primer mix and a sample-barcoded 5' primer, a second PCR ran roughly 6 to 12 cycles. TCRdb ran MiXCR on the 5' RACE reads and lists one entry per CDR3 protein. The top ten clones hold 20% to 25% of a sample with about 730,000 distinct CDR3 sequences, 40% to 45% of them seen once. Regarding the study as a whole: Measured against age, TCR beta diversity per million T cells decreased in a roughly linear manner.

In its sample, this clonotype was seen a few times. Its specificity is not known. CDR3 size: 12 residues. The germline gives CDR1 DFQATT, CDR2 SNEGSKA (reference sequence). The sequencing sample was made of blood. This rearrangement joins TRBV20-1 to TRBJ2-7; D may be TRBD1 (5 bases). The J call may be faulty, since TRBJ2-4 better matches the DNA end. This receptor was identified in a woman aged 60-75 years in good health. CDR3 amino acids: CSGAGLKNIQYF. Written as DNA, the CDR3 is TGCAGTGGAGCAGGGCTGAAAAACATTCAGTACTTC.